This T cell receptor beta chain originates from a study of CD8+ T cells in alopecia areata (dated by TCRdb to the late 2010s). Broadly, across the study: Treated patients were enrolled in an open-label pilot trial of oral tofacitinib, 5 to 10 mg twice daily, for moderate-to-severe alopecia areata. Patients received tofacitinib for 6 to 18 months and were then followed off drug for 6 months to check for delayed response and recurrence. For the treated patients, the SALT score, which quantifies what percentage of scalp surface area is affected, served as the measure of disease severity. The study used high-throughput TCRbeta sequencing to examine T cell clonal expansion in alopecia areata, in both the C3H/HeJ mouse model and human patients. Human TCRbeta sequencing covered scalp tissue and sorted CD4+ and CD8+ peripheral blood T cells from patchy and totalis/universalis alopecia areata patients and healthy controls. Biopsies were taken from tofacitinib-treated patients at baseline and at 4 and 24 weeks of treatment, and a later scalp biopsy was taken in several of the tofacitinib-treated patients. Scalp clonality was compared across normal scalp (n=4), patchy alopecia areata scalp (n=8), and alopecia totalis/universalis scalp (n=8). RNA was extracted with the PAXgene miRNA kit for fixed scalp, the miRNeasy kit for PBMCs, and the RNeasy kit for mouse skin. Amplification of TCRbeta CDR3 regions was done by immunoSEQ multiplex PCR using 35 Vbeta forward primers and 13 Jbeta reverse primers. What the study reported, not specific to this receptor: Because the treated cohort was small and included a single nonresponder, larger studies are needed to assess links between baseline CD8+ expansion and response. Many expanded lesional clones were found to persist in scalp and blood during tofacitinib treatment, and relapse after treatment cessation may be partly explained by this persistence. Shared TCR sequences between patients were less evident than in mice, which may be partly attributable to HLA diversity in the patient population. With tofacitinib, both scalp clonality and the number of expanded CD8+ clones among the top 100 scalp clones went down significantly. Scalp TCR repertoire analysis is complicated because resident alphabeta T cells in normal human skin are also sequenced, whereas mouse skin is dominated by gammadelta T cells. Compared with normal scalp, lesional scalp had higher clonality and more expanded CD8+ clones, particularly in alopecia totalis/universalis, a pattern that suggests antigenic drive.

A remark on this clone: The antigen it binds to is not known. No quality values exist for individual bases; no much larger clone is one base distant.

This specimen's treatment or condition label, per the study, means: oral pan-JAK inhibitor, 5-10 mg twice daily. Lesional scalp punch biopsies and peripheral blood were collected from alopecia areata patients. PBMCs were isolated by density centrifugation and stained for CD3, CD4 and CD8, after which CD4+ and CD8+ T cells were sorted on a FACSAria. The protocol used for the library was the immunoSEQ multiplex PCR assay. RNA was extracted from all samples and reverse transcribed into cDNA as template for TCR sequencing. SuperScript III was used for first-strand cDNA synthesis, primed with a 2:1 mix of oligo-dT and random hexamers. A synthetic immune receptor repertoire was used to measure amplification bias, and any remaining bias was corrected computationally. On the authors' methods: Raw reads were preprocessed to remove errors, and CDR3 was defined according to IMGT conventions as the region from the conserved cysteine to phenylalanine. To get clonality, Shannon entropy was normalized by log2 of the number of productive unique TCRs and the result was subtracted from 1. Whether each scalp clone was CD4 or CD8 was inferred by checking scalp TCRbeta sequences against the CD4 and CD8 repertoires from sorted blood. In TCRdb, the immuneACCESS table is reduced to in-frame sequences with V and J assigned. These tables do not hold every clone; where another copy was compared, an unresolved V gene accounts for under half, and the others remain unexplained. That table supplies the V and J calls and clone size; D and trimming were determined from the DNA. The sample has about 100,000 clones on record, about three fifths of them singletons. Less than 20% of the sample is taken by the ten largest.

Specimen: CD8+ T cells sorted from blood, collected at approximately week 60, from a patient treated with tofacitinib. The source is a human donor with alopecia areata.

The nucleotide sequence is TGCGCCAGCAGCTTGGAGGCTAGCCCGAGCACAGATACGCAGTATTTT. Its protein product is CASSLEASPSTDTQYF. In this chain, TRBV5-1 is recombined with TRBJ2-3; TRBD2 is a weak D gene call, 5 bases matching. V drops 0 bases and J drops 0 bases, leaving 11 bases in between. CDR1 and CDR2 (SGHRS, YFSETQ) derive from the germline V gene. The CDR3 sequence holds 16 residues, the cysteine and phenylalanine included. Here the CDR3 DNA is all that survives: 48 bases in frame from base 1.